This T cell receptor beta chain was sequenced in a study of cytomegalovirus exposure and HLA in healthy donors. Trimming pared 5 bases from V and 8 bases from J, leaving 21 bases between. This CDR3 comprises 15 residues. Germline V lookup: CDR1 MNHEY, CDR2 SVGAGI. Study observations and caveats: In the 120 validation repertoires, about 94% of cluster scores exceeded 0, per a later analysis.

As to this clone: Its specificity is unknown.

Some clones are missing from TCRdb's copy, which holds only in-frame ones; the method was immunoSEQ multiplex PCR. The sample has 350,000 or so clones, 80% to 90% seen once. Material for sequencing was PBMCs. The receptor's source is a woman younger than 30 in good health and CMV-seronegative. This chain links TRBV6-5 with TRBJ1-1; possibly TRBD1 for D (5 bases). DNA for the CDR3: TGTGCCAGCAGTCGACCCTGGGGACTAGAAGAAGAAGCTTTCTTT. The encoded protein is CASSRPWGLEEEAFF.